The TCR beta chain under discussion was sequenced for a study of T-cell reconstitution after alpha-beta-depleted transplantation in children. Unique molecular identifiers featured in how the TCRbeta library was prepared. TCRdb fed the PCR reads into MiXCR, producing one record per CDR3 protein. The table has about 460,000 distinct CDR3 sequences, under 15% seen once. V dropped 8 bases and J dropped 9; count of bases not matched to a gene: 12. The CDR3 consists of 14 residues. The V and J genes are TRBV12-3 or TRBV12-4 and TRBJ2-1; 8 bases fit TRBD2. The material was PBMCs from the stem cell graft donor, obtained from the stem cell graft. This TCR derives from a human donor who donated a stem cell graft to a child with combined immunodeficiency. The CDR3 DNA is TGTGCCAGCGGACACTTAGCGGGGCAGCCTGAGCAGTTCTTC. Protein product: CASGHLAGQPEQFF.